Shown below are 26 T cell receptor beta chains from a single sample sequenced in a study of cytomegalovirus exposure and HLA in healthy donors (dated by TCRdb to about 2017). Receptors were amplified or captured by the immunoSEQ multiplex PCR assay. The multiplex PCR relied on a mix of 60 forward primers for TCR Vbeta segments and 13 reverse primers for TCR Jbeta segments. The immuneACCESS repertoire file appears here via TCRdb, limited to in-frame rearrangements. These files lack a portion of the clones; in checked studies, under half of the deficit traces to unresolved V genes, and the cause of the others is not known. In this sample the table shows some 120,000 clones, 55% to 75% of which occur a single time. 9.5% of the sample lies in the top ten. Input material: PBMCs. The receptor source for this set is a woman aged 40 to 49 in good health and CMV-seropositive.

This clone was observed a few times. The chain recombines TRBV23-1 with TRBJ2-5; 7 bases fit TRBD1. TRBV23-1 falls under the ORF class, with uncertain function. CDR3 length: 15 residues. J gave up 5 bases and V 3 bases, and 9 bases lay outside the gene matches. The CDR3 DNA sequence: TGCGCCAGCAGTCAGTACCAGGGGGACCGGGAGACCCAGTACTTC. Translating gives CASSQYQGDRETQYF.

The chain carries TRBV19 and TRBJ2-1; 10 bases map to TRBD2. CDR1 and CDR2 (germline): LNHDA, SQIVND (reference sequence). This CDR3 is built from 13 residues. After removal of 8 bases from V and 4 bases from J, the junction contained 2 bases not matched to a gene. CDR3 in DNA: TGTGCCAGTCGGACTAGCGGATACAATGAGCAGTTCTTC. Translated, it gives CASRTSGYNEQFF.

The CDR3 region is CSGLATDTQYF. CDR3 in DNA: TGCAGTGGGCTAGCCACAGATACGCAGTATTTT. The gene calls are TRBV20-1 and TRBJ2-3, with D possibly TRBD2 on 5 matching bases. From germline, CDR1 is DFQATT and CDR2 SNEGSKA (reference sequence). V lost 7 bases and J lost 2, with 7 bases in between. The CDR3 has 11 residues.

The chain uses TRBV14 and TRBJ2-7; perhaps TRBD2 as D (5 bases). The CDR3 contains 16 residues. CDR1 and CDR2 from the germline V gene are SGHDN and FVKESK. The V end was cut by 4 bases, the J end by 0 bases, with 16 bases between. The CDR3 DNA sequence: TGTGCCAGCAGCCCGAAACAATCGGGATTCTCCTACGAGCAGTACTTC. Residues: CASSPKQSGFSYEQYF.

This clone showed up just a few times. The rearrangement uses TRBV25-1 and TRBJ1-1; D is unclear. Deletions cut 3 bases from V and 7 bases from J, with 12 bases between. Germline V gene data show CDR1 as MGHDK and CDR2 as SYGVNS. This CDR3 has 13 amino acids. CDR3 sequence: CASSDGWADEAFF. CDR3 coding DNA: TGTGCCAGCAGTGATGGCTGGGCAGATGAAGCTTTCTTT.

The V gene is TRBV15, the J gene TRBJ2-2; tentative D call: TRBD2 (6 bases). Trimming removed 5 bases from V and 5 bases from J, with 9 bases in between. The CDR3 has 13 amino acids. Germline V gives CDR1 LNHNV, CDR2 YYDKDF (reference sequence). For the CDR3, the DNA is TGTGCCACCAGCGGGACTCAGACCGGGGAGCTGTTTTTT. Its protein is CATSGTQTGELFF.

This sequence joins TRBV5-4 and TRBJ2-5, with TRBD2 as a possible D gene (5 bases). The CDR3 runs 16 residues. The V end lost 0 bases, the J end lost 5 bases, and 17 bases lay between the germline ends. CDR1 and CDR2 from the germline V gene are SGHNT and YYREEE (reference sequence). Here the CDR3 reads CASSLVGGGSGETQYF. The DNA for the CDR3 is TGTGCCAGCAGCTTGGTCGGCGGAGGATCCGGGGAGACCCAGTACTTC.

This clone was seen just once. One end of the junction fails to match germline, which may point to a read error. The chain uses TRBV4-3 and TRBJ1-2; 7 bases fit TRBD1. Germline CDR1 reads LGHNA; CDR2 reads YSLEER. This CDR3 contains 18 residues. The CDR3 region is CASSEEALGQISNYGYTF. CDR3 bases: TGCGCCAGCAGCGAAGAAGCCCTGGGACAGATCTCTAACTATGGCTACACCTTC.

The chain has TRBV11-2 and TRBJ2-7; 12 nucleotides line up with TRBD2. This CDR3 is built from 18 residues. The J segment lost 2 bases and the V segment lost 0 bases, leaving 8 bases of the junction unmatched. CDR1 and CDR2 (germline): SGHAT, FQNNGV. CDR3: CASSLDSRLAGGPYEQYF. Here the CDR3 DNA reads TGTGCCAGCAGCTTAGACTCCCGCCTAGCGGGAGGGCCCTACGAGCAGTACTTC. Full variable domain (rest looked up from reference TRBV11-2 and TRBJ2-7): EAGVAQSPRYKIIEKRQSVAFWCNPISGHATLYWYQQILGQGPKLLIQFQNNGVVDDSQLPKDRFSAERLKGVDSTLKIQPAKLEDSAVYLCASSLDSRLAGGPYEQYFGPGTRLTVT.

The rearrangement links TRBV6-1 to TRBJ2-2; D might be TRBD2 (5 bases). Germline loops: CDR1 MNHNS, CDR2 SASEGT. The CDR3 is 14 residues long. Trimming pared 4 bases from V and 4 bases from J, leaving 10 bases between. The CDR3 here is CASSAGRGTGELFF. CDR3 nucleotide sequence: TGTGCCAGCAGTGCAGGACGGGGCACCGGGGAGCTGTTTTTT.

The rearrangement uses TRBV9 and TRBJ2-5; TRBD2 aligns across 9 bases. Germline V gene data show CDR1 as SGDLS and CDR2 as YYNGEE. The CDR3 is 15 residues long. V shed 3 bases and J 3 bases; nucleotides not matched to a gene: 6. CDR3 residues: CASSGRLAEKETQYF. The DNA of the CDR3 is TGTGCCAGCAGCGGCAGACTAGCGGAAAAAGAGACCCAGTACTTC.

V and J are TRBV14 and TRBJ2-1, with 13 bases lining up with TRBD2. The trim removed 4 bases at V and 8 bases at J, leaving 11 bases unmatched. CDR1 and CDR2 from the germline V gene are SGHDN and FVKESK. The CDR3 covers 17 residues. CDR3 nucleotide sequence: TGTGCCAGCAGCCCGGACGGACTAGCGGGAGTATTCCATGAGCAGTTCTTC. Its protein product is CASSPDGLAGVFHEQFF.

The chain employs TRBV30 and TRBJ2-7, with TRBD2 as a possible D gene (6 bases). Deletions cut 4 bases from V and 4 bases from J, with 14 bases between. This CDR3 is built from 13 residues. Germline values: CDR1 GTSNPN, CDR2 SVGIG (reference sequence). The chain's CDR3 is CAWTAGPTYEQYF. CDR3 in DNA: TGTGCCTGGACGGCGGGACCGACATACGAGCAGTACTTC.

The V gene is TRBV28, the J gene TRBJ1-5; D unclear. There are 14 residues in the CDR3. The V and J ends lost 8 bases and 0 bases respectively, with 11 bases between them. Germline-derived CDR1 and CDR2 are MDHEN and SYDVKM. The CDR3 sequence is CASLGRRSNQPQHF. The CDR3, as DNA: TGTGCCAGCTTGGGCAGGCGTAGCAATCAGCCCCAGCATTTT.

The chain recombines TRBV6-1 with TRBJ1-5, with TRBD1 matching 9 bases. The CDR3 extends over 15 amino acids. Trimming removed 10 bases from V and 6 bases from J; junction bases left unmatched: 13. From germline, CDR1 is MNHNS and CDR2 SASEGT. The CDR3 sequence is CATLPPGQGGQPQHF. In nucleotides, the CDR3 is TGTGCCACATTACCCCCGGGACAGGGTGGTCAGCCCCAGCATTTT.

The CDR3 reads CASSDRDSNQPQHF. In DNA form, the CDR3 reads TGTGCCAGCAGTGACAGGGATAGCAATCAGCCCCAGCATTTT. The genes are TRBV6-1 and TRBJ1-5, with D possibly being TRBD1 (5 bases). This CDR3 is built from 14 residues. The germline gives CDR1 MNHNS, CDR2 SASEGT. Trimming shortened V by 3 bases and J by 0 bases, and 6 bases separated the two germline ends.

This rearrangement joins TRBV28 to TRBJ2-1; no firm D call. V dropped 5 bases and J dropped 12 bases, with 20 bases sitting between them. The length of the CDR3 is 14 residues. Germline CDR1 MDHEN, CDR2 SYDVKM. DNA of the CDR3: TGTGCCAGCAGTCCCCCTAGTGCCCCGTATTGGCAGTTCTTC. This encodes CASSPPSAPYWQFF. Supplemented by reference TRBV28 and TRBJ2-1, the full variable domain reads DVKVTQSSRYLVKRTGEKVFLECVQDMDHENMFWYRQDPGLGLRLIYFSYDVKMKEKGDIPEGYSVSREKKERFSLILESASTNQTSMYLCASSPPSAPYWQFFGPGTRLTVL.

This chain connects TRBV27 to TRBJ1-6; no definite D call. V was trimmed by 8 bases and J by 9 bases, leaving 20 bases between them. CDR1 and CDR2 (germline): MNHEY, SMNVEV (reference sequence). The CDR3 extends over 15 amino acids. The CDR3 loop is CASRSGVVRSSPLHF. The CDR3 DNA follows: TGTGCCAGCCGATCCGGGGTAGTCCGGTCTTCACCCCTCCACTTT.

V usage is TRBV27 and J usage is TRBJ2-1, with a possible D match to TRBD1 (5 bases). Germline lookup yields CDR1 MNHEY and CDR2 SMNVEV (reference sequence). The CDR3 runs to 13 residues. The ends were cut back, 2 bases at V and 7 bases at J, with 9 bases in the middle. The CDR3, as DNA: TGTGCCAGCAGTTTAATGCAGGGAAATGAGCAGTTCTTC. It encodes CASSLMQGNEQFF.

This chain connects TRBV5-6 to TRBJ2-5; 9 nucleotides agree with TRBD1. V lost 1 base, J lost 5 bases, and 6 bases stayed unmatched. CDR1 SGHDT and CDR2 YYEEEE come from the germline V gene. The CDR3 contains 15 residues. The CDR3, as DNA: TGTGCCAGCAGCTTGCTGGACGGGACAGGGGAGACCCAGTACTTC. As protein: CASSLLDGTGETQYF.

The V call is TRBV9, the J call TRBJ1-1; no reliable D call. Deletions cut 0 bases from V and 1 base from J, with 10 bases between. CDR1 SGDLS and CDR2 YYNGEE come from the germline V gene. The CDR3 spans 15 residues. The CDR3 here is CASSVGATSNTEAFF. DNA for the CDR3: TGTGCCAGCAGCGTAGGGGCGACATCGAACACTGAAGCTTTCTTT. Using reference TRBV9 and TRBJ1-1 for the parts outside the CDR3, the full variable domain is DSGVTQTPKHLITATGQRVTLRCSPRSGDLSVYWYQQSLDQGLQFLIQYYNGEERAKGNILERFSAQQFPDLHSELNLSSLELGDSALYFCASSVGATSNTEAFFGQGTRLTVV.

The CDR3 protein is CAWSVGPGNQPQHF. The DNA for the CDR3 is TGTGCCTGGAGTGTGGGGCCGGGCAATCAGCCCCAGCATTTT. This chain uses TRBV30 with TRBJ1-5, with D perhaps matching TRBD1 (5 bases). The germline V and J ends were trimmed by 0 bases and 2 bases, with 8 bases remaining between them. The CDR3 runs 14 residues. Germline V CDR1 and CDR2: GTSNPN, SVGIG (reference sequence).

The chain has TRBV4-1 and TRBJ1-1; D not certain. Germline V gene sequence: CDR1 MGHRA, CDR2 YSYEKL. The ends were cut back, 0 bases at V and 0 bases at J, with 11 bases in the middle. This CDR3 has 16 residues. The CDR3 loop reads CASSQDLSRLNTEAFF. CDR3 sequence (DNA): TGCGCCAGCAGCCAAGATCTGTCCAGGCTGAACACTGAAGCTTTCTTT.

For the CDR3, the DNA is TGTGCCAGTAGTATAGCAGTTACCTACGAGCAGTACTTC. Translating it yields CASSIAVTYEQYF. This sequence joins TRBV19 and TRBJ2-7; D unclear. The germline gives CDR1 LNHDA, CDR2 SQIVND (reference sequence). The CDR3 has 13 amino acids. Deletions cut 1 base from V and 2 bases from J, with 6 bases between.

The chain combines TRBV6-5 with TRBJ1-6, with TRBD1 as a possible D gene (5 bases). Germline lookup yields CDR1 MNHEY and CDR2 SVGAGI. Trimming left V 7 bases short and J 8 bases short, with 12 bases between. The CDR3 spans 13 residues. The CDR3 nucleotides read TGTGCCAGCAACGCCGGCAGGGATTCACCCCTCCACTTT. Translating gives CASNAGRDSPLHF.

The chain is built from TRBV2 and TRBJ2-1, with D possibly matching TRBD2 (7 bases). V was pared by 0 bases and J by 3 bases, with 12 bases between. In germline, CDR1 is SNHLY, CDR2 FYNNEI. The length of the CDR3 is 16 residues. CDR3 bases: TGTGCCAGCAGTGAAGCGAGCGGGACATTCTACAATGAGCAGTTCTTC. Translating gives CASSEASGTFYNEQFF. The full variable domain, completed using reference TRBV2 and TRBJ2-1, is EPEVTQTPSHQVTQMGQEVILRCVPISNHLYFYWYRQILGQKVEFLVSFYNNEISEKSEIFDDQFSVERPDGSNFTLKIRSTKLEDSAMYFCASSEASGTFYNEQFFGPGTRLTVL.